This T cell receptor (beta chain) was sequenced for a study of identical twins. Comments on this clonotype: The antigen is undetermined.

TCRdb fed the 5' RACE reads into MiXCR, producing one record per CDR3 protein. This table holds 1.5 million to 2 million distinct CDR3 sequences, about 32% found once. Study-level points and caveats: Where out-of-frame alpha sequences were twin-shared, they showed excess low generation probability.

J gave up 2 bases and V 0 bases, and 2 bases lay outside the gene matches. CDR1 MNHEY and CDR2 SVGAGI come from the germline V gene. The CDR3 loop spans 15 amino acids. The receptor's source is a newborn girl in good health. The chain recombines TRBV6-5 with TRBJ2-3; 7 positions match TRBD1. The sequenced sample was cord blood. CDR3 nucleotides: TGTGCCAGCAGTTACTCCGGGACAGCCACAGATACGCAGTATTTT. Amino acids: CASSYSGTATDTQYF.